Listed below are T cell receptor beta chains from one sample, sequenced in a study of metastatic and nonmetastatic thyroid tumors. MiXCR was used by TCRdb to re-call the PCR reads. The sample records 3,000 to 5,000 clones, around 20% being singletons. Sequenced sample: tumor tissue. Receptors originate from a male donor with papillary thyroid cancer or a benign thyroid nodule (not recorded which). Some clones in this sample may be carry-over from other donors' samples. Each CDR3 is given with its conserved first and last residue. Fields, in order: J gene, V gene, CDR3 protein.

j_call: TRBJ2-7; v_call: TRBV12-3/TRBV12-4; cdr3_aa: CATRARGHYEQYF
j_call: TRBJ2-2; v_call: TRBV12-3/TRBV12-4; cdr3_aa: CASSSGPSGTGELFF
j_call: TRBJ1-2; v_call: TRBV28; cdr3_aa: CASNEGRGRDGYTF
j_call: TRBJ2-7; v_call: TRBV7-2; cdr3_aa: CASSLQTGAYEQYF
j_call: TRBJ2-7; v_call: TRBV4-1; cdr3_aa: CASSQERAFRGSGVEQYF
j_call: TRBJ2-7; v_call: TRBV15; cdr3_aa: CATSSAGQGGYEQYF
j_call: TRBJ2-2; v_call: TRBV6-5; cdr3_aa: CASSLFGTVNTGELFF
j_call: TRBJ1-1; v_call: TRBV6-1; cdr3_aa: CASRRSDTEAFF
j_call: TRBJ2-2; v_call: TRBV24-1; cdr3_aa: CATSDFATGTSGGDTGELFF
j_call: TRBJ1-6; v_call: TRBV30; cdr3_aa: CAWGNSYNSPLHF
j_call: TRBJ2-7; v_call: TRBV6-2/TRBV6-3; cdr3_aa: CASPGQGNEQYF
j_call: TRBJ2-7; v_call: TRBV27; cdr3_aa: CASSLAGDSEQYF
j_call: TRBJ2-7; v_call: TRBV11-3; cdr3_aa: CASSLGVASGNYEQYF
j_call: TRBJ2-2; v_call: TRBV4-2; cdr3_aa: CASSQEGRGGELFF
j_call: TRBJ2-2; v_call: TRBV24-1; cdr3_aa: CATSFGAIMNTGELFF
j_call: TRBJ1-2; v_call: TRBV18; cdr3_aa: CASSSRERLIDGYTF
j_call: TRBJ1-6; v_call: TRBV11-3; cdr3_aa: CASSLGGQVNSPLHF
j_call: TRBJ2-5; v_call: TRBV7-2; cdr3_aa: CASSLQISWQETQYF
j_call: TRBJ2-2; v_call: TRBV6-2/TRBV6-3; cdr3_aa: CASRPQGWNYGELFF
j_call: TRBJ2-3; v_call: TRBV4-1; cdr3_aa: CASSQDTSGAPSTDTQYF
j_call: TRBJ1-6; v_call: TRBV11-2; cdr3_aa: CASSFAGLYNSPLHF
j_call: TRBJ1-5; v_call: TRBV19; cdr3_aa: CASSTGVTQHF
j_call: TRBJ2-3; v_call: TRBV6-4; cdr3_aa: CASSEEVSGTDTQYF
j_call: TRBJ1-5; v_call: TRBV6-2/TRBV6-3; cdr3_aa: CASSYAPGMGHPQHF
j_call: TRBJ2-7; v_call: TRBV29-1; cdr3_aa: CSVRDNSYEQYF
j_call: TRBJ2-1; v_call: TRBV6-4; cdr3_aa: CASSKGTGGSHYNEQFF
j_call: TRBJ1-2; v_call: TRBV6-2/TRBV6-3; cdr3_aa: CASSHDRRRGYTF
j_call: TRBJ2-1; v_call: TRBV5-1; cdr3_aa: CASSLAQGYNEQFF
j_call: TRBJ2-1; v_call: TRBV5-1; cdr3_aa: CASSPGTSGPYNEQFF
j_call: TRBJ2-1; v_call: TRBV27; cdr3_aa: CASSLLDSYNEQFF
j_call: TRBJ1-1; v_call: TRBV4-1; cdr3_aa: CASSQSENTEAFF
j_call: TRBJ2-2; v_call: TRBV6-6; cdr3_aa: CASSYSGTSGIWELFF
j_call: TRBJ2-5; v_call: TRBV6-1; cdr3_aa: CASSRSDREKTQYF
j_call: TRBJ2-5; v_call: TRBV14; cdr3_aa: CASSQPGGSRTQYF
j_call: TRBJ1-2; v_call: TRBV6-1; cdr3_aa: CASRRDSPAWFGYTF
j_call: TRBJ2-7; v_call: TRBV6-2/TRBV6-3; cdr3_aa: CASSVGLAGEQYF
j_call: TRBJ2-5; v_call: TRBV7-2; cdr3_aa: CASSRGGGRLKTQYF
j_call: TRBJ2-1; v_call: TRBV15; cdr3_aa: CAVQESSYNEQFF
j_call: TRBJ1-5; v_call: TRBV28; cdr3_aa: CASRWPYSNQPQHF
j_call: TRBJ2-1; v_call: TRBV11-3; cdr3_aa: CASSIGVGLADNEQFF